Included here is one T cell receptor (beta chain) sequence, with context. J lost 7 bases, V lost 7 bases, and 2 bases had no gene match. The CDR3 runs to 13 residues. Germline values: CDR1 SNHLY, CDR2 FYNNEI. Samples underwent the assay at deep level. The assay was immunoSEQ multiplex PCR, and TCRdb's table has in-frame clones only and misses some. The data hold 550,000 to 800,000 clones, with 74% observed a single time. This entry is derived from a study of shared clonotypes between healthy human individuals. Background on the study: The donor pool was made up of two women and three men aged 18 to 49.

The rearrangement links TRBV2 to TRBJ2-2; 11 bases are shared with TRBD1. This clonotype was sampled from a woman in her 30s in good health. The sequenced material came from memory CD4+ T cells sorted from blood. The subset is: CD45RA-negative fraction. CDR3 in DNA: TGTGCCAGCACGGGACAGGGGGACGGGGAGCTGTTTTTT. Amino acid sequence: CASTGQGDGELFF. Looking up the rest from reference TRBV2 and TRBJ2-2 gives the full variable domain: EPEVTQTPSHQVTQMGQEVILRCVPISNHLYFYWYRQILGQKVEFLVSFYNNEISEKSEIFDDQFSVERPDGSNFTLKIRSTKLEDSAMYFCASTGQGDGELFFGEGSRLTVL.